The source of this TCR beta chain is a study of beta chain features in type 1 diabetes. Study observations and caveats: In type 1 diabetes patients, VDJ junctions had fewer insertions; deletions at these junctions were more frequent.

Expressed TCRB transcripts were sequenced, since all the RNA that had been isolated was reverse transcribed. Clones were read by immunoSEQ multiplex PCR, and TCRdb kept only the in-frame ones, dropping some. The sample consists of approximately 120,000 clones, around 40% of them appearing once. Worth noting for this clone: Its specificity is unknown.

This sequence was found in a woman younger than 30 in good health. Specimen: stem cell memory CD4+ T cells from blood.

The CDR3 nucleotides are TGTGCCAGCAGCTTAATGGGGACTACCAATGAGCAGTTCTTC. It specifies CASSLMGTTNEQFF. The chain links TRBV7-3 to TRBJ2-1; 7 nucleotides match TRBD2. Trimming removed 1 base from V and 6 bases from J; junction bases left unmatched: 3. The CDR3 extends over 14 amino acids. Germline V gives CDR1 SGHTA, CDR2 FQGTGA.